This TCR beta chain is drawn from a study of regulatory T cells in long-lasting Graves disease. This clonotype was counted only a few times. Specified time point: newly diagnosed GD, antithyroid drugs for less than 3 months. PBMC RNA served as the TCR library source. The V and J ends lost 5 bases and 0 bases respectively, with 14 bases between them. This CDR3 is 16 amino acids long. From germline, CDR1 is LNHDA and CDR2 SQIVND (reference sequence). Sequencing libraries for TCR beta were prepared with iRepertoire HTBI primers and Arm-PCR of CDR3 regions. TCRdb passed the multiplex PCR reads through MiXCR, listing each CDR3 protein once. This sample has 450,000 to 650,000 distinct CDR3 sequences, with about 16% found just once. The data also belong to a second study, concerning T cells in Graves' hyperthyroidism and ophthalmopathy.

Sample: peripheral blood mononuclear cells (PBMCs), taken at new diagnosis, from a patient treated with antithyroid drugs. The V and J genes are TRBV19 and TRBJ1-5, with unresolved D. The TCR was taken from a woman aged 35 to 60 with Graves disease. CDR3 residues: CASSLLAGFSNQPQHF. The CDR3 DNA sequence: TGTGCCAGTAGTCTCCTTGCGGGATTTAGCAATCAGCCCCAGCATTTT. Together with reference TRBV19 and TRBJ1-5, the CDR3 gives the full variable domain: DGGITQSPKYLFRKEGQNVTLSCEQNLNHDAMYWYRQDPGQGLRLIYYSQIVNDFQKGDIAEGYSVSREKKESFPLTVTSAQKNPTAFYLCASSLLAGFSNQPQHFGDGTRLSIL.